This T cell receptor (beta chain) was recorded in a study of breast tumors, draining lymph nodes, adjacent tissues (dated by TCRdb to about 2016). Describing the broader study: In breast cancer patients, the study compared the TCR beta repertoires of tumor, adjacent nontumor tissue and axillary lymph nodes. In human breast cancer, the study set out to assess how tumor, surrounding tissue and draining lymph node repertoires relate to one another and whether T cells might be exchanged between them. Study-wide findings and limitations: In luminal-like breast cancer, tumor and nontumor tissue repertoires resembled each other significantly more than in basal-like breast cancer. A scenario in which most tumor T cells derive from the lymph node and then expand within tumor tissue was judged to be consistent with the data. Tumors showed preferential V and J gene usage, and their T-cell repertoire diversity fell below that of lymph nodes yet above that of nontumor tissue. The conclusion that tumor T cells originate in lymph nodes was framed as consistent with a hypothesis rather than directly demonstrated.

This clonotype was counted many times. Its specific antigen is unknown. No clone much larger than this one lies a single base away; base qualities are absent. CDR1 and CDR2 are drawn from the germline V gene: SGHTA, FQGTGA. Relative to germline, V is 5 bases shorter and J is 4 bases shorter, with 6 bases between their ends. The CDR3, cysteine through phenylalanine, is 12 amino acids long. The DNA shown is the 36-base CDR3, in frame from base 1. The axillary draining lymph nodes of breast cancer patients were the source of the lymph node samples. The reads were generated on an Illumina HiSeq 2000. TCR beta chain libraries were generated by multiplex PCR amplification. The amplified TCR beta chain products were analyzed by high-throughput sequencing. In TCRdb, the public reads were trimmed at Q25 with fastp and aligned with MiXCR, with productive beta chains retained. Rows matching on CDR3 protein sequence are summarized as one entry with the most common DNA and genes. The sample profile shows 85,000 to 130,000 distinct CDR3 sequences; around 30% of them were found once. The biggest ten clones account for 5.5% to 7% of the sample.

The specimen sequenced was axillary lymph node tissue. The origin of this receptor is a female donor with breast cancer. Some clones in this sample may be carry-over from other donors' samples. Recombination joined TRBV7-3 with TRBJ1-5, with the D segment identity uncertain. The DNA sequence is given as TGTGCCAGCAGCGCCCAAAATCAGCCCCAGCATTTT. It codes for CASSAQNQPQHF. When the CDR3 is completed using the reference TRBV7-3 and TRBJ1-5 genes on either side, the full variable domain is GAGVSQTPSNKVTEKGKYVELRCDPISGHTALYWYRQSLGQGPEFLIYFQGTGAADDSGLPNDRFFAVRPEGSVSTLKIQRTERGDSAVYLCASSAQNQPQHFGDGTRLSIL.